The clone carrying this TCR beta chain was recorded many times. The sample comes from a study of T cells in Graves' hyperthyroidism and ophthalmopathy. Germline values: CDR1 SGHAT, CDR2 FQNNGV. Losses at the gene ends were 0 bases for V and 6 bases for J; bases not matched to a gene: 8. This CDR3 region has 16 residues. Using RNA transcripts as the source, TCR beta CDR3 regions were amplified. A set of HTBI primers served as the primers for a first-round RT-PCR of the TCR CDR3. MiXCR was run by TCRdb on the multiplex PCR reads, yielding one entry per CDR3 protein. The table shows 350,000 to 400,000 distinct CDR3 sequences, with about a fifth occurring only once.

This sequence originates from a woman younger than 30 with Graves' hyperthyroidism. What was sequenced was blood. The gene calls are TRBV11-2 and TRBJ1-1; 9 nucleotides agree with TRBD1. The CDR3 bases are TGTGCCAGCAGCTTAGAACACAGGGGGCTCGGGTCTGAAGCTTTCTTT. Encoded protein: CASSLEHRGLGSEAFF.